This TCR beta chain stems from a study of tumor T cells in aggressive B-cell lymphoma. The germline CDR1 and CDR2 sequences are MGHRA and YSYEKL. The CDR3 is 15 amino acids. Trimming removed 4 bases at V and 0 bases at J, with 9 bases between. This clone showed up just a few times. The method was immunoSEQ multiplex PCR; TCRdb's version includes in-frame clones alone and lacks a portion of them. The sample holds about 9,900 clones; about 82% are singletons and the top ten take approximately 4.3%. This receptor was obtained from an adult with diffuse large B cell lymphoma. This chain connects TRBV4-1 to TRBJ1-4, with D perhaps TRBD1 (6 bases). Source material: tumor tissue. Here the CDR3 reads CASSPGQTTNEKLFF. For the CDR3, the DNA is TGCGCCAGCAGCCCTGGACAGACAACTAATGAAAAACTGTTTTTT.